Shown below are 16 T cell receptor beta chains from a single sample sequenced in a study of cytomegalovirus exposure and HLA in healthy donors. In the PCR, 60 Vbeta and 13 Jbeta primers were used. Only in-frame clones appear in the TCRdb table, and some are missing; sequencing was by immunoSEQ multiplex PCR. The sample holds 95,000 or so clones, 65% to 90% seen once. Sequencing input: PBMCs. The receptors shown here come from a woman in her 70s in good health and CMV-seropositive.

The chain links TRBV28 to TRBJ2-1; no definite D call. V was cut by 5 bases and J by 3 bases, with 11 bases left in between. The CDR3 runs to 14 residues. Germline V CDR1 and CDR2: MDHEN, SYDVKM. This CDR3 is CASSPPGSYNEQFF. For the CDR3, the DNA is TGTGCCAGCAGTCCCCCAGGCAGCTACAATGAGCAGTTCTTC.

The chain's CDR3 is CAWREGQGGTEAFF. The CDR3 DNA reads as TGTGCCTGGAGAGAAGGACAGGGCGGCACTGAAGCTTTCTTT. This chain joins TRBV30 and TRBJ1-1; 8 bases fit TRBD1. Trimming cost V 3 bases and J 4 bases; bases outside gene matches: 7. The CDR3 has 14 amino acids. CDR1 and CDR2 (germline): GTSNPN, SVGIG (reference sequence).

This chain uses TRBV11-2 with TRBJ2-5; 9 bases map to TRBD1. The CDR3 sequence is 15 residues long. V shed 5 bases and J 0 bases; nucleotides not matched to a gene: 4. The V gene's germline CDR1 is SGHAT and CDR2 FQNNGV. CDR3 loop: CASSRGQGNQETQYF. In DNA, the CDR3 is TGTGCCAGCAGCCGGGGACAGGGCAACCAAGAGACCCAGTACTTC.

This clone appeared once. One end of the junction does not line up with germline, which may come from a read error. The CDR3 loop reads CANSLASGSIYEQYF. The CDR3 DNA is TGCGCCAACAGCTTGGCTAGCGGGAGCATCTACGAGCAGTACTTC. The chain combines TRBV5-1 with TRBJ2-7, with 10 positions matching TRBD2. From germline, CDR1 is SGHRS and CDR2 YFSETQ. The CDR3 totals 15 residues.

The J gene is TRBJ2-5, the V gene TRBV29-1; 11 nucleotides agree with TRBD1. The germline V gene has CDR1 SQVTM and CDR2 ANQGSEA. This CDR3 is 14 amino acids long. Germline trimming cut 6 bases from V and 5 bases from J; bases unmatched to any gene: 8. The CDR3 spells CSVAAGQGAETQYF. CDR3 bases: TGCAGCGTCGCGGCCGGACAGGGGGCTGAGACCCAGTACTTC.

The V call is TRBV30, the J call TRBJ1-3; D gene unclear. Germline-derived CDR1 and CDR2 are GTSNPN and SVGIG (reference sequence). The germline V and J ends were trimmed by 8 bases and 0 bases, with 11 bases remaining between them. CDR3 size: 13 residues. This CDR3 is CARQDVSGNTIYF. DNA of the CDR3: TGTGCCCGCCAGGATGTCTCTGGAAACACCATATATTTT.

This clone has more than one count but fewer than ten. The CDR3 nucleotides are TGTGCCAGCAGCTTATTTGCAGAGAACACTGAAGCTTTCTTT. This translates into CASSLFAENTEAFF. V and J are TRBV7-3 and TRBJ1-1; D ambiguous. Germline values: CDR1 SGHTA, CDR2 FQGTGA. The CDR3 sequence is 14 residues long. The V end was cut by 2 bases, the J end by 1 base, with 8 bases between.

On this clone: Other DNA sequences in the same sample also yield this CDR3. The chain is built from TRBV27 and TRBJ2-7; a weak D match, TRBD1 (6 bases). In germline, CDR1 is MNHEY, CDR2 SMNVEV (reference sequence). The V and J ends lost 2 bases and 4 bases respectively, with 9 bases between them. This CDR3 region has 13 residues. The CDR3 nucleotides are TGTGCCAGCAGTTTAGGAACAGGGTACGAGCAGTACTTC. This sequence encodes CASSLGTGYEQYF.

This clone appeared a single time. The CDR3 reads CASSRGQGASVYEQYF. The CDR3 DNA sequence: TGCGCCAGCAGCAGAGGACAGGGGGCTTCGGTCTACGAGCAGTACTTC. The chain is built from TRBV5-1 and TRBJ2-7; 11 nucleotides align to TRBD1. The CDR3 is made up of 16 amino acids. Germline CDR1 and CDR2: SGHRS and YFSETQ. The junction had 9 bases not matched to a gene; V was cut back by 4 bases and J by 3 bases.

The chain carries TRBV30 and TRBJ2-7; D is unclear. The CDR3 loop spans 10 amino acids. Trimming removed 2 bases from V and 6 bases from J, with 5 bases in between. Per the germline V gene, CDR1 is GTSNPN and CDR2 is SVGIG (reference sequence). As DNA, the CDR3 is TGTGCCTGGAGTCTCGGCGAGCAGTACTTC. This codes for CAWSLGEQYF.

This rearrangement joins TRBV14 to TRBJ1-2; no clear D gene. CDR1 and CDR2 from the germline V gene are SGHDN and FVKESK. This CDR3 contains 15 residues. V lost 4 bases to trimming and J lost 4 bases, with 16 bases between them. As DNA, the CDR3 is TGTGCCAGCAGCCGAAGACACCCAGGAGGCTATGGCTACACCTTC. It specifies CASSRRHPGGYGYTF.

This clone appeared a single time. This rearrangement joins TRBV5-1 to TRBJ2-1, with 11 bases that match TRBD1. CDR1 is SGHRS and CDR2 is YFSETQ in the germline V gene. This CDR3 is 15 amino acids long. V shed 3 bases and J 6 bases; nucleotides not matched to a gene: 5. This CDR3 is CASSYGTGGVNEQFF. In nucleotides, the CDR3 is TGCGCCAGCAGCTACGGGACAGGGGGGGTCAATGAGCAGTTCTTC.

CDR3 sequence reads: CASSLNQGGGYTF. CDR3 sequence (DNA): TGTGCCAGCAGTTTAAACCAGGGGGGTGGCTACACCTTC. This rearrangement joins TRBV28 to TRBJ1-2; 7 bases line up with TRBD1. Trimming at V came to 2 bases and at J to 7 bases, leaving 4 bases not matched to a gene. Germline V gene data show CDR1 as MDHEN and CDR2 as SYDVKM. This CDR3 is 13 amino acids long.

V is TRBV5-1 and J is TRBJ2-1; possibly TRBD1 for D (6 bases). The V end was cut by 2 bases, the J end by 5 bases, with 14 bases between. CDR3 length: 15 residues. Germline CDR1 reads SGHRS; CDR2 reads YFSETQ. CDR3 amino acids: CASSLENQGHNEQFF. Written as DNA, the CDR3 is TGCGCCAGCAGCTTAGAAAACCAGGGGCACAATGAGCAGTTCTTC.

The chain carries TRBV30 and TRBJ1-5, with no clear D. The V gene lost 1 base and the J gene lost 7 bases, with 20 bases spanning the gap. CDR3 size: 16 residues. CDR1 is GTSNPN, CDR2 SVGIG, per germline (reference sequence). Here the CDR3 reads CAWSGPLMGGEQPQHF. The CDR3, as DNA: TGTGCCTGGAGTGGTCCGTTAATGGGAGGAGAACAGCCCCAGCATTTT.

The V and J genes are TRBV9 and TRBJ2-1; 13 bases are shared with TRBD2. The V segment lost 4 bases and the J segment 7 bases; nucleotides outside the gene matches: 8. CDR3 length: 16 residues. Germline V gene data show CDR1 as SGDLS and CDR2 as YYNGEE. CDR3 loop: CASSLILAGGENEQFF. The DNA of the CDR3 is TGTGCCAGCAGCCTGATACTAGCGGGGGGGGAGAATGAGCAGTTCTTC.